This T cell receptor (beta chain) was observed in a study of shared clonotypes between healthy human individuals. The study's findings and limits: Sampling covered blood only; tissue repertoires likely differ. Limited genetic and exposure-history diversity came from having few donors. It was expected that sequencing depth would affect clonotype sharing among donors.

Terminally differentiated effector memory CD45RA+ cells were left out of the naive CD8 fraction, which was CD45RO-negative and positively selected for CCR7. Authors' analysis steps: Junction-only immunoSEQ data arrived without quality scores, meaning filtering differed. Profiling relied on immunoSEQ multiplex PCR, and the TCRdb table lists in-frame clones only, not all of them. That table gives V, J and clone size, and the DNA gave D and trimming. The repertoire holds just over 2,000,000 clones, with roughly 94% as singletons. Trimming removed 2 bases from V and 1 base from J, with 8 bases in between. Germline V gene data show CDR1 as MNHEY and CDR2 as SMNVEV (reference sequence). CDR3 length: 14 residues. Concerning this clone: Its specificity is unknown.

V and J are TRBV27 and TRBJ1-1; D remains ambiguous. The material sequenced was naive CD8+ T cells sorted from blood. The source is a young man in good health. The CDR3 sequence is CASSLNKGNTEAFF. The DNA for the CDR3 is TGTGCCAGCAGTTTAAATAAGGGGAACACTGAAGCTTTCTTT.